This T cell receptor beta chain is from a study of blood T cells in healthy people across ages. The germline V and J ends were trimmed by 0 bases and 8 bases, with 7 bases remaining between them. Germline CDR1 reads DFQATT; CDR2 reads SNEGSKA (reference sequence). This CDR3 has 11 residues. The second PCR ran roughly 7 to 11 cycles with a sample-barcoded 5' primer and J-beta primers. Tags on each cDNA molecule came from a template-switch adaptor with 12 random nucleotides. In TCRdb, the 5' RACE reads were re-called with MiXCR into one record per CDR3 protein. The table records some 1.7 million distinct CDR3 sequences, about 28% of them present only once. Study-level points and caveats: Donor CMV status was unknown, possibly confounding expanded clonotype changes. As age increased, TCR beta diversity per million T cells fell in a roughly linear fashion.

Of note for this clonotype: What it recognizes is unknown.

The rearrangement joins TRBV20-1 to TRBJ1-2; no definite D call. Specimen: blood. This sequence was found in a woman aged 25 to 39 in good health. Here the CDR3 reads CSARDGPGYTF. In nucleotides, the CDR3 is TGCAGTGCTAGAGACGGGCCCGGCTACACCTTC.